The T cell receptor beta chain under discussion was sequenced for a study of Ad26.COV2.S vaccination and SARS-CoV-2 variants. Sample treatment: 15 to 20 received Ad26.COV2.S at low or high dose, single or two shots; roughly five received placebo; per-sample allocation not given. The samples were gathered on day 63 after the first injection of vaccine or placebo. Assay used: immunoSEQ multiplex PCR; TCRdb lists only in-frame clones, some missing. The sample includes around 370,000 clones, around 84% of them seen just once. The CDR3 extends over 15 amino acids. Germline CDR1 and CDR2: SGHTA and FQGNSA. Trimming shortened V by 5 bases and J by 2 bases, and 13 bases separated the two germline ends.

The sequencing here drew on peripheral blood, taken in a trial of Ad26.COV2.S vaccine versus placebo. The TCR originated in a person aged 18-65 years who received the Ad26.COV2.S COVID-19 vaccine or a placebo. The chain recombines TRBV7-2 with TRBJ1-3; D gene uncertain. DNA of the CDR3: TGTGCCAGCAGCGATCCCCCGGTCCCTGGAAACACCATATATTTT. It encodes CASSDPPVPGNTIYF.